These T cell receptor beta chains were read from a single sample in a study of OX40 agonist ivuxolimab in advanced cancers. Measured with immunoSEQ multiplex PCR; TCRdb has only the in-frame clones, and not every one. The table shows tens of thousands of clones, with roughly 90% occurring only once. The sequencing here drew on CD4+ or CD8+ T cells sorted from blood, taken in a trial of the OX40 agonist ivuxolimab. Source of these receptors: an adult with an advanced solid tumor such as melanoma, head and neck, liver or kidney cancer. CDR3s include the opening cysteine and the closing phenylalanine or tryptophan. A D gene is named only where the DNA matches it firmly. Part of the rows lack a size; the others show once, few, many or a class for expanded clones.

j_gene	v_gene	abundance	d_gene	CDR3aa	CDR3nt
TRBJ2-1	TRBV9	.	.	CASSVGDWSNNEQFF	TGTGCCAGCAGCGTAGGGGACTGGAGTAACAATGAGCAGTTCTTC
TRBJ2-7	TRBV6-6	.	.	CASNPGHLAYEQYF	TGTGCCAGCAACCCGGGACACCTCGCCTACGAGCAGTACTTC
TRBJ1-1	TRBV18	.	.	CASSPLEGALEAFF	TGTGCCAGCTCACCGCTGGAAGGAGCCCTGGAAGCTTTCTTT
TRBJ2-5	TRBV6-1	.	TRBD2	CASSERREGDQYF	TGTGCCAGCAGTGAACGGCGGGAGGGGGACCAGTACTTC
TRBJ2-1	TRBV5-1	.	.	CASILRGGSYNEQFF	TGCGCCAGCATTCTGCGGGGCGGCTCCTACAATGAGCAGTTCTTC
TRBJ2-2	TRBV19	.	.	CATRQNPNTGELFF	TGTGCCACCAGACAGAACCCTAACACCGGGGAGCTGTTTTTT
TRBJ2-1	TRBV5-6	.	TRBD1	CASRAGTGGDEQFF	TGTGCCAGCAGAGCCGGGACAGGGGGCGATGAGCAGTTCTTC
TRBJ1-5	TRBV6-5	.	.	CASSYSRNQPQHF	TGTGCCAGCAGTTACTCCAGAAATCAGCCCCAGCATTTT
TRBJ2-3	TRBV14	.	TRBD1	CASSQNRGWADTQYF	TGTGCCAGCAGCCAAAACAGGGGGTGGGCAGATACGCAGTATTTT
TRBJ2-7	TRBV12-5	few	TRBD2	CASGGLAGSYEQYF	TGTGCTAGTGGTGGACTAGCGGGTTCCTACGAGCAGTACTTC
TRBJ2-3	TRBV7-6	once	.	CASSLTPGRSRSTDTQYF	TGTGCCAGCAGCTTAACACCGGGACGATCAAGAAGCACAGATACGCAGTATTTT
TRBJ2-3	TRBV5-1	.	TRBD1	CASTPGQGVDTQYF	TGCGCCAGCACCCCGGGACAGGGGGTGGATACGCAGTATTTT
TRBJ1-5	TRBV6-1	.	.	CASSERVSTQRGPQHF	TGTGCCAGCAGTGAAAGGGTCAGTACCCAGCGGGGGCCCCAGCATTTT
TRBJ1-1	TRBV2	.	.	CASEAGRNTEAFF	TGTGCCAGCGAAGCCGGAAGGAACACTGAAGCTTTCTTT
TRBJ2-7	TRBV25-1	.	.	CASTSGGSQYF	TGTGCCAGCACCTCCGGCGGGTCCCAGTACTTC
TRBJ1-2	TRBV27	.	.	CASSLTGIGYGYTF	TGTGCCAGCAGTTTAACAGGGATTGGCTATGGCTACACCTTC
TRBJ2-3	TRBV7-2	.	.	CASSSLQGDTQYF	TGTGCCAGCAGCTCCCTGCAAGGAGATACGCAGTATTTT
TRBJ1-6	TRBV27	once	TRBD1	CASSLSGQIYNSPLHF	TGTGCCAGCAGTTTATCGGGACAGATCTATAATTCACCCCTCCACTTT
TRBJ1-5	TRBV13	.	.	CASSSRGVPQHF	TGTGCCAGCAGCTCACGAGGAGTGCCCCAGCATTTT
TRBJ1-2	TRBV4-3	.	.	CASSQDRSWANYGYTF	TGCGCCAGCAGCCAAGATCGAAGTTGGGCTAACTATGGCTACACCTTC
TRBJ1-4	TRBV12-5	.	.	CASAERTRVNEKLFF	TGTGCTAGTGCAGAACGGACTCGGGTCAATGAAAAACTGTTTTTT
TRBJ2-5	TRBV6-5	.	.	CASSYREEGPQYF	TGTGCCAGCAGTTACCGGGAAGAGGGGCCCCAGTACTTC
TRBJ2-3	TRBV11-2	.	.	CASSLRLGGGTDTQYF	TGTGCCAGCAGCTTAAGACTAGGAGGTGGCACAGATACGCAGTATTTT
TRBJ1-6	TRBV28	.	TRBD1	CASSRQTGANSPLHF	TGTGCCAGCAGCCGCCAGACAGGGGCGAATTCACCCCTCCACTTT
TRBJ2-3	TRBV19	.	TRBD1	CASSIEGQISTDTQYF	TGTGCCAGTAGTATAGAGGGACAGATTAGCACAGATACGCAGTATTTT
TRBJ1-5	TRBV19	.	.	CASSIVRGNQPQHF	TGTGCCAGTAGTATAGTAAGGGGCAATCAGCCCCAGCATTTT
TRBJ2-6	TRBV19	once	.	CASTSRVLKSGANVLTF	TGTGCCAGTACCAGTAGAGTATTGAAGTCTGGGGCCAACGTCCTGACTTTC
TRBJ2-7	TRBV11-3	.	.	CASSEFGAYEQYF	TGTGCCAGCAGCGAGTTCGGGGCCTACGAGCAGTACTTC
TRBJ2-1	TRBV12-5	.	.	CASGSSLDNEQFF	TGTGCTAGTGGGTCCTCGTTGGACAATGAGCAGTTCTTC
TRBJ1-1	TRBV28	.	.	CASTKTANTEAFF	TGTGCCAGCACCAAAACAGCGAACACTGAAGCTTTCTTT
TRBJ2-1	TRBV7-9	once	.	CASSLREPVGNEQFF	TGTGCCAGCAGCTTAAGGGAGCCGGTGGGCAATGAGCAGTTCTTC
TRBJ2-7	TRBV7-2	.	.	CASSLVGGGISYEQYF	TGTGCCAGCAGCTTAGTAGGGGGCGGGATCTCCTACGAGCAGTACTTC
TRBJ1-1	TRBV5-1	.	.	CASSLQSGTNQEAFF	TGCGCCAGCAGCTTGCAGTCCGGGACCAACCAGGAAGCTTTCTTT
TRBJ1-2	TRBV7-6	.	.	CASSFSTGLQSRGYTF	TGTGCCAGCAGCTTCAGTACAGGGTTACAAAGTCGCGGCTACACCTTC
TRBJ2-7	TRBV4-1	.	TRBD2	CASSHPPQKLADTYEQYF	TGCGCCAGCAGCCACCCACCCCAGAAACTAGCGGACACCTACGAGCAGTACTTC
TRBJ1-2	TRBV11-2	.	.	CASTQNPGPGHKGYTF	TGTGCCAGCACCCAGAACCCCGGGCCCGGGCATAAAGGCTACACCTTC
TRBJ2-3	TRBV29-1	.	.	CSVALGGLPDTQYF	TGCAGCGTTGCTCTCGGGGGGCTCCCAGATACGCAGTATTTT
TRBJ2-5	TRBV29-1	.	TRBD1	CSVDGQGEETQYF	TGCAGCGTTGACGGACAGGGGGAAGAGACCCAGTACTTC
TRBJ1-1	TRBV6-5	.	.	CASTLTDRYTEAFF	TGTGCCAGCACCCTAACGGACAGATACACTGAAGCTTTCTTT
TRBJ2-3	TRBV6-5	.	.	CASSYGEGYTDTQYF	TGTGCCAGCAGTTACGGTGAAGGATACACAGATACGCAGTATTTT
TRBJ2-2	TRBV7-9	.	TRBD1	CASSPRGTGELFF	TGTGCCAGCAGCCCCAGGGGGACCGGGGAGCTGTTTTTT
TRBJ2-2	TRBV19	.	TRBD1	CASSMGTVTGELFF	TGTGCCAGTAGTATGGGGACAGTCACCGGGGAGCTGTTTTTT
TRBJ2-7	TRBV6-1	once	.	CASSEESGFGFYNFYEQYF	TGTGCCAGCAGTGAAGAGTCGGGGTTCGGATTCTACAATTTCTACGAGCAGTACTTC
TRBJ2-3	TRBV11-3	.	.	CASSLQGSSDTQYF	TGTGCCAGCAGCTTACAGGGGAGTTCAGATACGCAGTATTTT
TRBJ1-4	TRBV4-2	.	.	CASSQADRQDEKLFF	TGTGCCAGCAGCCAAGCGGACCGCCAGGATGAAAAACTGTTTTTT
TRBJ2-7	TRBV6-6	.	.	CASSYSRGDPYEQYF	TGTGCCAGCAGTTACTCGAGGGGCGACCCCTACGAGCAGTACTTC
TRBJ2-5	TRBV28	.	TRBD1	CATWLPGTGGLETQYF	TGTGCCACATGGCTTCCCGGGACAGGGGGCTTGGAGACCCAGTACTTC
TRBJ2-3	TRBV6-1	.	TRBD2	CASNERGWADTQYF	TGTGCCAGCAACGAGCGGGGGTGGGCAGATACGCAGTATTTT
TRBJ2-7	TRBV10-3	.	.	CAISDRALEWGRGRTYEQYF	TGTGCCATCAGTGATAGGGCCCTTGAATGGGGGCGGGGGCGGACCTACGAGCAGTACTTC
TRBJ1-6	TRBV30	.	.	CAWRGGDNSPLHF	TGTGCCTGGAGGGGAGGAGATAATTCACCCCTCCACTTT
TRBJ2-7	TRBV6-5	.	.	CASSYTVPGTSYEQYF	TGTGCCAGCAGTTACACGGTTCCCGGAACCTCCTACGAGCAGTACTTC
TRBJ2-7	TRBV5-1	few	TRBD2	CASSYTSGGTYEQYF	TGCGCCAGCAGCTATACTAGCGGGGGGACCTACGAGCAGTACTTC
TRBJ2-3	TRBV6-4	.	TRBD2	CASSSLAGGADTQYF	TGTGCCAGCAGTTCTCTAGCGGGAGGCGCAGATACGCAGTATTTT